The sequence of this TCR beta chain was determined in a study of cytomegalovirus exposure and HLA in healthy donors. Whole-study context: Researchers previously reported finding about 110 million unique TCR beta sequences from about 170 million T cells. Notes on the study in general: In an earlier analysis, about 87% or about 30%: the productive usage of most TCR beta V segments. Reports described diagnosis of cytomegalovirus status by the classifier as highly specific and sensitive.

In the case of this clone: Its specificity is unknown.

Vbeta (60) and Jbeta (13) primers were used in the PCR. Clones were read by immunoSEQ multiplex PCR, and TCRdb kept only the in-frame ones, dropping some. The table shows around 200,000 clones, with 70% to 85% occurring only once. The J segment lost 4 bases and the V segment lost 0 bases, leaving 9 bases of the junction unmatched. The CDR3 runs to 17 residues. CDR1 is SGHNT and CDR2 is YYREEE in the germline V gene (reference sequence). Sequenced sample: PBMCs. The sequence was obtained from a man aged 50-60 years in good health and CMV-seronegative. J is TRBJ2-2 and V is TRBV5-4; 7 nucleotides match TRBD2. CDR3: CASSLGIVAGPTGELFF. CDR3 DNA sequence: TGTGCCAGCAGCTTGGGAATTGTAGCGGGTCCCACCGGGGAGCTGTTTTTT.